This is a list of T cell receptor beta chains from one sample in a study of blood T cell repertoires in COVID-19. Libraries were prepared by immunoSEQ multiplex PCR; TCRdb keeps only in-frame clonotypes and omits some of them. The top ten clones hold approximately 2% of a sample with roughly 100,000 clones, 92% of them seen once. Sequenced sample: peripheral blood. The receptor set was obtained from a woman aged 45-60 years with COVID-19, enrolled during active disease. CDR3s include the opening cysteine and the closing phenylalanine or tryptophan. D genes are given only for firm matches. Some rows have no size entry. The others give once, few or many, or a class for an expanded clone.

j_call | d_call | cdr3_length | clone_size | v_call | cdr3_aa | cdr3_nt
TRBJ2-5 | . | 13 | . | TRBV29-1 | CSVKRLLEETQYF | TGCAGCGTTAAACGCCTGCTAGAGGAGACCCAGTACTTC
TRBJ2-2 | . | 17 | . | TRBV28 | CASSSLPEGLNTGELFF | TGTGCCAGCAGTTCCCTCCCCGAGGGTCTGAACACCGGGGAGCTGTTTTTT
TRBJ1-2 | TRBD1 | 17 | . | TRBV18 | CASSDRERTRANYGYTF | TGTGCCAGCTCGGACAGGGAGAGAACCCGAGCTAACTATGGCTACACCTTC
TRBJ2-5 | . | 13 | . | TRBV19 | CASSVQGLETQYF | TGTGCCAGTAGTGTACAGGGTTTGGAGACCCAGTACTTC
TRBJ2-7 | TRBD2 | 15 | . | TRBV5-1 | CASSLDPSGTYEQYF | TGCGCCAGCAGCTTGGATCCTAGCGGCACCTACGAGCAGTACTTC
TRBJ2-2 | . | 16 | . | TRBV5-1 | CASSAARSAGTGELFF | TGCGCCAGCAGCGCTGCCAGGTCCGCGGGCACCGGGGAGCTGTTTTTT
TRBJ2-2 | TRBD1 | 15 | . | TRBV6-5 | CASSSGQGNTGELFF | TGTGCCAGCAGTTCGGGACAGGGCAACACCGGGGAGCTGTTTTTT
TRBJ2-3 | TRBD2 | 15 | . | TRBV5-4 | CASSLGLADTDTQYF | TGTGCCAGCAGCTTGGGACTAGCGGACACAGATACGCAGTATTTT
TRBJ1-1 | TRBD1 | 14 | . | TRBV29-1 | CSVGSGQVNTEAFF | TGCAGCGTTGGGAGCGGACAGGTGAACACTGAAGCTTTCTTT
TRBJ2-1 | . | 15 | . | TRBV4-3 | CASSPAGSTYNEQFF | TGCGCCAGCAGTCCTGCGGGGTCGACCTACAATGAGCAGTTCTTC
TRBJ1-6 | TRBD1 | 17 | . | TRBV20-1 | CSASATGQGIHNSPLHF | TGCAGTGCTAGTGCTACGGGACAGGGGATCCATAATTCACCCCTCCACTTT
TRBJ1-5 | TRBD1 | 15 | . | TRBV2 | CASHRGAGGGQPQHF | TGTGCCAGCCATAGAGGGGCAGGGGGCGGTCAGCCCCAGCATTTT
TRBJ2-1 | TRBD2 | 16 | . | TRBV5-5 | CASSPRGAGEGNEQFF | TGTGCCAGCAGCCCGCGGGGGGCGGGGGAGGGCAATGAGCAGTTCTTC
TRBJ1-2 | . | 13 | . | TRBV12-3/TRBV12-4 | CASREPANYGYTF | TGTGCCTCTAGAGAGCCGGCTAACTATGGCTACACCTTC
TRBJ2-6 | . | 17 | once | TRBV5-6 | CASSFQFKISGANVLTF | TGTGCCAGCAGCTTCCAGTTTAAAATCTCTGGGGCCAACGTCCTGACTTTC
TRBJ1-2 | . | 13 | . | TRBV7-2 | CASSSTTAGGYTF | TGTGCCAGCAGCTCAACGACGGCGGGTGGCTACACCTTC
TRBJ1-3 | TRBD1 | 19 | once | TRBV4-1 | CASSQVLGTGEIEGNTIYF | TGCGCCAGCAGCCAAGTGCTCGGGACAGGGGAAATTGAGGGAAACACCATATATTTT
TRBJ2-5 | TRBD2 | 16 | . | TRBV3-1/TRBV3-2 | CASSRRLAGETETQYF | TGTGCCAGCAGCCGTCGACTAGCGGGAGAAACAGAGACCCAGTACTTC
TRBJ1-1 | . | 14 | . | TRBV19 | CASSMGGVNTEAFF | TGTGCCAGTAGTATGGGAGGGGTGAACACTGAAGCTTTCTTT
TRBJ2-2 | . | 16 | . | TRBV7-6 | CASSLLSTGNTGELFF | TGTGCCAGCAGCTTACTCAGCACAGGGAACACCGGGGAGCTGTTTTTT
TRBJ1-2 | TRBD1 | 13 | . | TRBV5-1 | CASSIQGAGSYTF | TGCGCCAGCAGCATCCAGGGGGCAGGTAGCTACACCTTC
TRBJ1-1 | . | 13 | . | TRBV18 | CASSPPDTPEAFF | TGTGCCAGCTCACCACCGGACACACCTGAAGCTTTCTTT
TRBJ2-6 | . | 17 | . | TRBV19 | CASSILATASGANVLTF | TGTGCCAGTAGTATCCTCGCGACAGCCTCTGGGGCCAACGTCCTGACTTTC
TRBJ2-3 | . | 15 | few | TRBV7-3 | CASSLNSDHTDTQYF | TGTGCCAGCAGCTTAAATAGCGATCACACAGATACGCAGTATTTT
TRBJ2-2 | TRBD2 | 17 | . | TRBV3-1/TRBV3-2 | CASSQEGLAGGTGELFF | TGTGCCAGCAGCCAAGAGGGGCTAGCGGGCGGGACCGGGGAGCTGTTTTTT
TRBJ2-7 | . | 12 | . | TRBV13 | CASSLTYAEQYF | TGTGCCAGCAGCTTAACCTACGCCGAGCAGTACTTC
TRBJ2-7 | . | 11 | . | TRBV6-4 | CASSDGHEQYF | TGTGCCAGCAGTGACGGGCACGAGCAGTACTTC
TRBJ2-3 | TRBD1 | 20 | . | TRBV28 | CASSFKGPGQESTSTDTQYF | TGTGCCAGCAGTTTCAAAGGCCCGGGACAGGAATCCACTAGCACAGATACGCAGTATTTT
TRBJ1-6 | TRBD1 | 18 | . | TRBV19 | CASGLGTGGTKVNSPLHF | TGTGCCAGTGGGCTCGGGACAGGGGGAACAAAAGTCAACTCACCCCTCCACTTT
TRBJ1-4 | . | 15 | once | TRBV11-3 | CASSLRRGPNEKLFF | TGTGCCAGCAGCTTAAGGAGGGGACCAAATGAAAAACTGTTTTTT
TRBJ2-1 | . | 11 | . | TRBV4-1 | CASSEVGEQFF | TGCGCCAGCAGCGAGGTTGGGGAGCAGTTCTTC
TRBJ2-1 | . | 13 | . | TRBV6-5 | CASSLQPPGGQFF | TGTGCCAGCAGCCTACAACCGCCCGGCGGGCAGTTCTTC
TRBJ2-3 | TRBD1 | 16 | . | TRBV6-5 | CASSYSPGGATDTQYF | TGTGCCAGCAGTTACTCTCCAGGGGGCGCAACAGATACGCAGTATTTT
TRBJ1-2 | TRBD1 | 13 | . | TRBV12-3/TRBV12-4 | CASRDRGSYGYTF | TGTGCCAGCAGGGACAGGGGCTCCTATGGCTACACCTTC
TRBJ1-6 | . | 20 | . | TRBV30 | CAWSVFESWAGVFSNSPLHF | TGTGCCTGGAGTGTATTTGAATCTTGGGCAGGGGTATTCAGCAATTCACCCCTCCACTTT
TRBJ1-1 | . | 14 | once | TRBV2 | CASSYSITGTEAFF | TGTGCCAGCAGTTACTCCATTACAGGGACTGAAGCTTTCTTT
TRBJ1-5 | . | 15 | . | TRBV19 | CASKTRRNSNQPQHF | TGTGCCAGTAAAACCCGGAGGAATAGCAATCAGCCCCAGCATTTT
TRBJ1-2 | . | 15 | . | TRBV21-1 | CASSPPGQGARGYTF | TGTGCCAGCAGCCCACCGGGACAGGGGGCGAGAGGCTACACCTTC
TRBJ2-3 | TRBD1 | 17 | . | TRBV7-2 | CASSLPGQKTSTDTQYF | TGTGCCAGCAGCCTACCGGGACAGAAAACTAGCACAGATACGCAGTATTTT
TRBJ2-7 | . | 14 | . | TRBV19 | CASSLTFNSYEQYF | TGTGCCAGTAGTCTTACATTCAACTCCTACGAGCAGTACTTC
TRBJ1-2 | . | 13 | . | TRBV10-3 | CAVARGSNYGYTF | TGTGCCGTCGCAAGGGGTTCTAACTATGGCTACACCTTC
TRBJ2-1 | TRBD2 | 16 | . | TRBV3-1/TRBV3-2 | CASSPRGLAGMREQFF | TGTGCCAGCAGCCCTAGGGGACTAGCGGGGATGCGTGAGCAGTTCTTC
TRBJ2-2 | TRBD1 | 17 | . | TRBV7-9 | CASSSTDRDRDTGELFF | TGTGCCAGCAGCTCCACGGACCGGGACAGGGACACCGGGGAGCTGTTTTTT
TRBJ2-6 | . | 13 | . | TRBV30 | CAWTTTGANVLTF | TGTGCCTGGACAACTACTGGGGCCAACGTCCTGACTTTC
TRBJ1-1 | . | 13 | . | TRBV7-3 | CASSLNTHTEAFF | TGTGCCAGCAGCTTAAACACCCACACTGAAGCTTTCTTT
TRBJ1-2 | . | 15 | . | TRBV28 | CASSLPTGSHYGYTF | TGTGCCAGCAGTTTACCCACAGGGTCCCACTATGGCTACACCTTC
TRBJ1-3 | TRBD1 | 15 | . | TRBV19 | CASGPQGASGNTIYF | TGTGCCAGTGGACCTCAGGGGGCGTCTGGAAACACCATATATTTT
TRBJ2-2 | . | 15 | . | TRBV5-4 | CASSLSGLGTGELFF | TGTGCCAGCAGCTTGAGCGGGTTAGGCACCGGGGAGCTGTTTTTT
TRBJ2-7 | TRBD1 | 16 | once | TRBV11-3 | CASSLITGGFPDEQYF | TGTGCCAGCAGCTTAATAACAGGGGGTTTCCCCGACGAGCAGTACTTC
TRBJ2-1 | TRBD1 | 13 | . | TRBV7-6 | CASSLGQNNEQFF | TGTGCCAGCAGCTTGGGACAGAACAATGAGCAGTTCTTC
TRBJ1-2 | . | 14 | . | TRBV19 | CASSIGGGSGGYTF | TGTGCCAGTAGTATAGGAGGAGGGTCCGGCGGCTACACCTTC
TRBJ1-5 | . | 12 | . | TRBV19 | CASSPYSQPQHF | TGTGCCAGTAGTCCCTACAGTCAGCCCCAGCATTTT
TRBJ1-2 | . | 13 | . | TRBV24-1 | CATSSDSNYGYTF | TGTGCCACCAGTTCGGACTCTAACTATGGCTACACCTTC